This T cell receptor (beta chain) was identified during a study of T cell repertoires in cytomegalovirus infection. Findings and caveats of the study: Using cumulative public TCR beta family frequency, the authors identified those who carried CMV together with the relevant HLA. What dominated the ex vivo response were HLA-C-restricted CMV-specific TCR beta clonotypes.

As concerns this clonotype: Its target is not known.

One entry per CDR3 protein, called by TCRdb with MiXCR from the reads. This sample has approximately 470,000 distinct CDR3 sequences, with approximately 42% found just once. Germline V gene sequence: CDR1 MDHEN, CDR2 SYDVKM. V lost 5 bases and J lost 4; bases outside the gene matches: 11. This CDR3 is built from 15 residues. The source was cultured PBMCs, collected from culture after CMV antigen stimulation. This sequence was found in a human donor in good health (CMV status not recorded). Some clones in this sample may be carry-over from other donors' samples. V usage is TRBV28 and J usage is TRBJ2-7; 7 nucleotides align to TRBD1. The CDR3 coding sequence is TGTGCCAGCAGTGCCTACAGGGGAGCTAGGTACGAGCAGTACTTC. Protein sequence: CASSAYRGARYEQYF.